A single sample is the source of the 8 T cell receptor beta chains below, sequenced in a study of PD-1 blockade in classical Hodgkin lymphoma. Every patient experienced relapse after autologous stem cell transplantation, and brentuximab vedotin exposure varied. Produced via immunoSEQ multiplex PCR; TCRdb's table is partial and in-frame only. The sample holds 15,000 to 20,000 clones, more than 60% seen once. Sequencing used peripheral blood mononuclear cells (PBMCs), obtained at baseline. These receptors came from a human donor with classical Hodgkin lymphoma.

The chain employs TRBV28 and TRBJ1-2, with unresolved D. Trimming cost V 5 bases and J 0 bases, with 16 bases left between them. The germline V gene has CDR1 MDHEN and CDR2 SYDVKM. The CDR3 is 16 residues long. CDR3 DNA sequence: TGTGCCAGCAGTGTACCATTCACCGCCACTAACTATGGCTACACCTTC. Translating gives CASSVPFTATNYGYTF.

The chain couples TRBV7-6 to TRBJ1-5, with 8 bases lining up with TRBD1. Germline V gene sequence: CDR1 SGHVS, CDR2 FNYEAQ. V gave up 5 bases and J gave up 9 bases; unmatched junction bases: 3. The length of the CDR3 is 12 residues. CDR3 region: CASSLGTGPQHF. CDR3 coding DNA: TGTGCCAGCAGCCTAGGGACAGGGCCCCAGCATTTT.

The rearrangement joins TRBV6-5 to TRBJ2-7, with 9 nucleotides matching TRBD2. V lost 6 bases and J lost 4; bases outside the gene matches: 10. Germline CDR1 MNHEY, CDR2 SVGAGI. The CDR3 runs to 15 residues. CDR3: CASSSLASGTYEQYF. Written as DNA, the CDR3 is TGTGCCAGCAGCTCACTCGCTAGCGGGACTTACGAGCAGTACTTC.

The chain employs TRBV5-1 and TRBJ2-2; D unresolved. The CDR3 is 14 residues long. Germline CDR1 SGHRS, CDR2 YFSETQ. V shed 0 bases and J shed 4 bases, with 7 bases lying between them. The CDR3 DNA is TGCGCCAGCAGCTTGGGACTCAGCACCGGGGAGCTGTTTTTT. Translation: CASSLGLSTGELFF.

The chain recombines TRBV6-5 with TRBJ2-7; 10 nucleotides line up with TRBD1. Germline CDR1 reads MNHEY; CDR2 reads SVGAGI. J was trimmed by 5 bases and V by 0 bases; bases with no gene match: 7. The CDR3 loop spans 16 amino acids. The CDR3: CASSYSSGTGAHEQYF. The CDR3 coding sequence is TGTGCCAGCAGTTACTCGAGTGGGACAGGGGCTCACGAGCAGTACTTC.

In its sample, this clone was seen a few times. The V and J genes are TRBV11-2 and TRBJ2-2; TRBD2 matches at 14 bases. J gave up 6 bases and V 5 bases, and 5 bases lay outside the gene matches. The germline V gene has CDR1 SGHAT and CDR2 FQNNGV. This CDR3 has 16 amino acids. Here the CDR3 reads CASSPKTSGGAGELFF. CDR3 DNA sequence: TGTGCCAGCAGCCCGAAGACTAGCGGGGGGGCCGGGGAGCTGTTTTTT.

This chain links TRBV30 with TRBJ1-2; D not resolved. This CDR3 is built from 14 residues. The V gene's germline CDR1 is GTSNPN and CDR2 SVGIG (reference sequence). V lost 0 bases to trimming and J lost 6 bases, with 14 bases between them. The CDR3 DNA follows: TGTGCCTGGAGTGTCCCCCCCCCTTGTAATGGCTACACCTTC. Protein product: CAWSVPPPCNGYTF.

This chain links TRBV5-4 with TRBJ2-7, with 10 positions matching TRBD2. The germline gives CDR1 SGHNT, CDR2 YYREEE (reference sequence). The V gene end was trimmed by 4 bases and the J gene end by 4 bases; junction bases not matched to a gene: 8. The CDR3 has 15 residues. The CDR3 nucleotides are TGTGCCAGCAGCCAGGGGACTAGCGCGCATTACGAGCAGTACTTC. Amino acids: CASSQGTSAHYEQYF.